The clone carrying this T cell receptor (beta chain) was counted only a few times. These data are taken from a study of T-cell reconstitution after alpha-beta-depleted transplantation in children. The library targeted TCRbeta and was prepared with unique molecular identifiers. TCRdb recomputed calls from the PCR reads with MiXCR, one row per CDR3 protein. The profile shows some 590,000 distinct CDR3 sequences, more than 9% of them singletons. V lost 0 bases to trimming and J lost 0 bases, with 8 bases between them. CDR1 and CDR2 (germline): SGHRS, YFSETQ. The CDR3 covers 15 residues. Sequenced material: PBMCs from the stem cell graft donor, taken from the stem cell graft. The chain uses TRBV5-1 and TRBJ2-3, with unresolved D. This clonotype originated in a human donor who donated a stem cell graft to a child with acute myeloid leukemia. The CDR3 nucleotides read TGCGCCAGCAGCTTGGATGGCGCTAGCACAGATACGCAGTATTTT. Encoded protein: CASSLDGASTDTQYF.